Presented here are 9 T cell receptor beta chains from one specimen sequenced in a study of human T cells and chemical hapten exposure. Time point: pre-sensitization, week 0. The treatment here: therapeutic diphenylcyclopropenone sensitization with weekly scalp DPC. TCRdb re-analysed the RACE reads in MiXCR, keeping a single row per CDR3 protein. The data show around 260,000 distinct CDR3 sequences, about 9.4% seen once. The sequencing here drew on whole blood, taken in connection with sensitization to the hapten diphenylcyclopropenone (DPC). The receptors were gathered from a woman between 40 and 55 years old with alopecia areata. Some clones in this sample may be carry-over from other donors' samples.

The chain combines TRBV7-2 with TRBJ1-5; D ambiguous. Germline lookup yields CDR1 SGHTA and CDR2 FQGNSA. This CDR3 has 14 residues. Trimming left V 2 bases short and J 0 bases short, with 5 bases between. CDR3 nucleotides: TGTGCCAGCAGCTTACCCTATAGCAATCAGCCCCAGCATTTT. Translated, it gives CASSLPYSNQPQHF.

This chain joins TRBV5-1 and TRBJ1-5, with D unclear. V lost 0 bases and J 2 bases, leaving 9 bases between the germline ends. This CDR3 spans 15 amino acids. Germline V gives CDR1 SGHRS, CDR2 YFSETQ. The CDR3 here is CASSLGGIGNQPQHF. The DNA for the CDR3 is TGCGCCAGCAGCTTGGGAGGTATAGGCAATCAGCCCCAGCATTTT.

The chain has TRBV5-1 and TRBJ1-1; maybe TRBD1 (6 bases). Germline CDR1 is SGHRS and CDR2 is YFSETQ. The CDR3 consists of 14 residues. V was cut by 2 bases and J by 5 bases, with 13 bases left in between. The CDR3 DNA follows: TGCGCCAGCAGCTTTACCGGGGGCCGGACTGAAGCTTTCTTT. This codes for CASSFTGGRTEAFF.

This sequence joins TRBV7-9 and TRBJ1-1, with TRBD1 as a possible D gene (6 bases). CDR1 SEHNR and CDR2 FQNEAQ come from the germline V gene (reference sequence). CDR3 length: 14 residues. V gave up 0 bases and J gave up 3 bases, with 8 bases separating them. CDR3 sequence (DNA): TGTGCCAGCAGCTTAGCGGGGGCAGACACTGAAGCTTTCTTT. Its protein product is CASSLAGADTEAFF.

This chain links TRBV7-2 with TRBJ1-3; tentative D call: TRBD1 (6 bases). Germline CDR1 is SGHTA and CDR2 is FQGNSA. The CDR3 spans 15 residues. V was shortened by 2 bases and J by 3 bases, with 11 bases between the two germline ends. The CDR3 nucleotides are TGTGCCAGCAGCTTACAGGGGAGAGGTGGAAACACCATATATTTT. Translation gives CASSLQGRGGNTIYF.

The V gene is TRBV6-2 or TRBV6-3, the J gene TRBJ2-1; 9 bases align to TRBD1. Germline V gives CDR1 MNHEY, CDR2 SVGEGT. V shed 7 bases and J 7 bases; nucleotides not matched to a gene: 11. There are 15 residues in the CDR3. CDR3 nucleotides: TGTGCCAGCACAACACGGGACAGGGCGGGGAATGAGCAGTTCTTC. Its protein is CASTTRDRAGNEQFF.

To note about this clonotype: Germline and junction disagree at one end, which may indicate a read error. This CDR3 is CASSLDPRAVRGF. The CDR3 bases are TGTGCCAGCAGCTTAGATCCGAGGGCTGTACGTGGCTTC. The rearrangement joins TRBV11-2 to TRBJ2-7, with D tentatively TRBD2 (5 bases). Germline CDR1 SGHAT, CDR2 FQNNGV. The CDR3 is 13 residues long.

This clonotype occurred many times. The CDR3, as DNA: TGTGCCAGCTCACCACCGGGGACTAGCGGGTACGAGCAGTACTTC. It codes for CASSPPGTSGYEQYF. V is TRBV18 and J is TRBJ2-7; 12 bases align to TRBD2. This CDR3 has 15 residues. Germline V gives CDR1 KGHSH, CDR2 LQKENI. The trim removed 0 bases at V and 4 bases at J, leaving 1 base unmatched.

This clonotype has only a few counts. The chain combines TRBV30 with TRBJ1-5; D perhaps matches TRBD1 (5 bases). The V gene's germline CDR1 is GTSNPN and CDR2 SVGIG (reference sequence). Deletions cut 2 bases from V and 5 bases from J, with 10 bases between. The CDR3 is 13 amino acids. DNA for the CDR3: TGTGCCTGGAGTTCAGACAGTGATCAGCCCCAGCATTTT. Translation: CAWSSDSDQPQHF.